These 6 T cell receptor beta chains were all obtained from the same sample, sequenced in a study of control samples from healthy donors and cancer patients (TCRdb year 2020). Receptor libraries were prepared by the immunoSEQ multiplex PCR assay. The clones in this table, taken by TCRdb from immuneACCESS, are in-frame only. Not every clone is retained; where verified, under half of the shortfall comes from an unresolved V gene, and the cause of the rest is unknown. For this sample the table gives some 160,000 clones, of which 92% were detected only once. Of the sample, 0.65% to 0.85% falls within the top ten clones. The sequenced sample consisted of blood. All receptors derive from a young woman in good health.

The chain has TRBV20-1 and TRBJ1-2, with D possibly TRBD1 on 5 matching bases. Trimming cost V 3 bases and J 5 bases, with 16 bases left between them. The CDR3 totals 14 residues. Germline CDR1 reads DFQATT; CDR2 reads SNEGSKA (reference sequence). The chain's CDR3 is CSASPRTGVYGYTF. In DNA, the CDR3 is TGCAGTGCTAGTCCCCGAACAGGCGTATATGGCTACACCTTC.

The chain is built from TRBV6-5 and TRBJ1-4, with TRBD1 as a possible D gene (6 bases). CDR1 is MNHEY and CDR2 is SVGAGI in the germline V gene. The CDR3 has 15 residues. Trimming took 4 bases from V and 3 from J, leaving 12 bases between them. The CDR3 DNA is TGTGCCAGCAGTTCTTCCGGGGGCCCTAATGAAAAACTGTTTTTT. Translating it yields CASSSSGGPNEKLFF.

The rearrangement joins TRBV5-1 to TRBJ1-2; TRBD1 matches 7 bases. The V and J ends lost 1 base and 2 bases, in that order; junction bases with no gene match: 2. The CDR3 totals 14 residues. Germline lookup yields CDR1 SGHRS and CDR2 YFSETQ. CDR3 region: CASSLTGANYGYTF. CDR3 DNA: TGCGCCAGCAGCTTGACAGGGGCCAACTATGGCTACACCTTC. The variable domain in full, with the rest retrieved from reference TRBV5-1 and TRBJ1-2, is KAGVTQTPRYLIKTRGQQVTLSCSPISGHRSVSWYQQTPGQGLQFLFEYFSETQRNKGNFPGRFSGRQFSNSRSEMNVSTLELGDSALYLCASSLTGANYGYTFGSGTRLTVV.

The chain combines TRBV6-5 with TRBJ2-1; possibly TRBD2 for D (5 bases). Per the germline V gene, CDR1 is MNHEY and CDR2 is SVGAGI. Trimming cost V 4 bases and J 5 bases, with 15 bases left between them. This CDR3 region has 15 residues. The CDR3 loop reads CASSLSAPSHNEQFF. The CDR3 nucleotides read TGTGCCAGCAGTTTAAGTGCCCCTAGCCACAATGAGCAGTTCTTC.

This clone was observed once. This rearrangement joins TRBV21-1 to TRBJ2-7; no DNA check was done on the table's D call, TRBD1. TRBV21-1 is a documented pseudogene. This CDR3 contains 12 residues. In DNA form, the CDR3 reads TGTGCCAGCAGTACGGACAGGGGCGAGCAGTACTTC. Encoded protein: CASSTDRGEQYF.

V is TRBV27 and J is TRBJ2-7, with D possibly TRBD2 on 6 matching bases. The CDR3 has 14 residues. Germline V gives CDR1 MNHEY, CDR2 SMNVEV (reference sequence). The germline V and J ends were trimmed by 5 bases and 2 bases, with 13 bases remaining between them. In nucleotides, the CDR3 is TGTGCCAGCAGTAGGTGGGAGGCCGCCTACGAGCAGTACTTC. This gives the protein CASSRWEAAYEQYF.